The 3 T cell receptor beta chains reported below all come from one sample, sequenced in a study of metastatic and nonmetastatic thyroid tumors. Nobody among the patients had been given any treatment before thyroid surgery. TCRdb reprocessed the PCR reads via MiXCR. The data show 5,000 to 8,000 clones, 30% to 35% seen once. The sample was tumor tissue. The source of these receptors is a female donor with papillary thyroid cancer or a benign thyroid nodule (not recorded which). Some clones in this sample may be carry-over from other donors' samples.

This clone is categorized as medium-sized. The genes are TRBV2 and TRBJ2-3, with D perhaps given as TRBD1 or TRBD2 (5 bases each). CDR1 is SNHLY, CDR2 FYNNEI, per germline. The CDR3 length is 15 residues. V was clipped by 9 bases and J by 2 bases, with 18 bases between them. In nucleotides, the CDR3 is TGTGCCAGTGAGGGGTTAACGGGACCCACAGATACGCAGTATTTT. As protein: CASEGLTGPTDTQYF. Full variable domain (outside the CDR3, taken from reference TRBV2 and TRBJ2-3): EPEVTQTPSHQVTQMGQEVILRCVPISNHLYFYWYRQILGQKVEFLVSFYNNEISEKSEIFDDQFSVERPDGSNFTLKIRSTKLEDSAMYFCASEGLTGPTDTQYFGPGTRLTVL.

The chain is built from TRBV11-2 and TRBJ2-1; D ambiguous. The CDR3 covers 12 residues. The germline V gene has CDR1 SGHAT and CDR2 FQNNGV. The V end was cut by 0 bases, the J end by 6 bases, with 3 bases between. The CDR3 region is CASSLEVNEQFF. For the CDR3, the DNA is TGTGCCAGCAGCTTAGAGGTCAATGAGCAGTTCTTC.

The rearrangement uses TRBV12-3 or TRBV12-4 and TRBJ2-3; weak D call: TRBD2 (6 bases). Trimming shortened V by 7 bases and J by 1 base, and 12 bases separated the two germline ends. The length of the CDR3 is 14 residues. The CDR3 DNA reads TGTGCCAGCACCCCGGAGGGTGGCACAGATACGCAGTATTTT. Its protein is CASTPEGGTDTQYF.